This TCR beta chain came from a study of cytomegalovirus exposure and HLA in healthy donors. Notes on the study in general: Some highly shared sequence variants likely arose as a pipeline artifact. It was shown in a later analysis that HLA-associated TCR beta chains were more clonally expanded than other, equally common chains.

PCR was performed using 60 Vbeta and 13 Jbeta primers. TCRdb's table, derived via immunoSEQ multiplex PCR, lists solely in-frame clones and lacks some. The data contain 100,000 or so clones, 76% of them singletons. In nominal health when sampled, donors likely had unrecorded immune exposures nonetheless. CDR1 is LNHDA and CDR2 is SQIVND in the germline V gene (reference sequence). This CDR3 has 12 residues. J lost 4 bases, V lost 7 bases, and 1 base had no gene match. A remark on this clone: The antigen is unknown.

The chain links TRBV19 to TRBJ1-5, with 7 bases fitting TRBD1. The sequencing input was PBMCs. This TCR derives from a woman aged 50 to 60 in good health and CMV-seropositive. The CDR3 here is CASKTGNQPQHF. The CDR3 region has the DNA TGTGCCAGTAAGACAGGGAATCAGCCCCAGCATTTT.